This T cell receptor (beta chain) was sequenced for a study of T cells expressing NK-cell markers. Details on this clonotype: Its matching antigen is unknown.

Study findings and constraints: The study found these clonotypes also leading the CD3+CD56-NKG2C+ fraction in several donors.

With the 5' RACE reads reprocessed, TCRdb shows one record per CDR3 protein and no DNA. The sample holds roughly 390,000 distinct CDR3 sequences. The CDR3 loop spans 15 amino acids. Germline CDR1 is MNHNS and CDR2 is SASEGT. Material: blood T cells: a sorted CD56 or NKG2C T cell subset, CD4+ or CD8+ T cells, or bulk PBMC T cells (not recorded which). This chain uses TRBV6-1 with TRBJ1-4. The receptor comes from a man aged 18-70 years in good health. The CDR3 region is CASRRKPRTNEKLFF.